The present entry profiles one T cell receptor beta chain with its context. Its specificity is unknown. One end of the junction does not line up with germline, which may come from a read error. TCRdb passed the reads through MiXCR, listing each CDR3 protein once. The sample has about 900,000 distinct CDR3 sequences; approximately 32% are singletons. The data originate from a study of T cell repertoires in cytomegalovirus infection. Study-wide background: Selected CMV epitopes included recently identified HLA-C-restricted ones as well as well-studied HLA-B-restricted ones. From public TCR beta signatures came an indication of both CMV infection and matching HLA type. Study-wide results and caveats: The ex vivo response was dominated by HLA-C-restricted CMV-specific TCR beta clonotypes.

The germline V gene has CDR1 SGHTA and CDR2 FQGTGA. This CDR3 is built from 16 residues. The genes are TRBV7-3 and TRBJ2-7; TRBD1 matches 11 bases. The TCR was taken from a human donor in good health (CMV status not recorded). Some clones in this sample may be carry-over from other donors' samples. The material was cultured CD8+ T cells from PBMCs, obtained from culture after CMV antigen stimulation. CDR3 amino acids: CVSSFRTGGFPYEQYF. The DNA of the CDR3 is TGTGTCAGCAGTTTCCGGACAGGGGGCTTCCCCTACGAGCAGTACTTC. Together with reference TRBV7-3 and TRBJ2-7, the CDR3 gives the full variable domain: GAGVSQTPSNKVTEKGKYVELRCDPISGHTALYWYRQSLGQGPEFLIYFQGTGAADDSGLPNDRFFAVRPEGSVSTLKIQRTERGDSAVYLCVSSFRTGGFPYEQYFGPGTRLTVT.